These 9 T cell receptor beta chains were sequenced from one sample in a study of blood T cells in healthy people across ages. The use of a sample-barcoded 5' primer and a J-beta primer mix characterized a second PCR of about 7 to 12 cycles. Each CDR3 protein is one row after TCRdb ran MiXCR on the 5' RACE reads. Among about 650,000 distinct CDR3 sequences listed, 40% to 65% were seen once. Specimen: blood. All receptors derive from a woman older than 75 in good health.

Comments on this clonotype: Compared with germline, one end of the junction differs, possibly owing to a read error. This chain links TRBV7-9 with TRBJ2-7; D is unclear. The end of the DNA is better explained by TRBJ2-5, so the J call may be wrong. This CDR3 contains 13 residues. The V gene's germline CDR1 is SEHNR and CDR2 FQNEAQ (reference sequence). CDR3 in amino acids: CASSVAYEETQYF. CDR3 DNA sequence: TGTGCCAGCAGCGTAGCATACGAAGAGACCCAGTACTTC.

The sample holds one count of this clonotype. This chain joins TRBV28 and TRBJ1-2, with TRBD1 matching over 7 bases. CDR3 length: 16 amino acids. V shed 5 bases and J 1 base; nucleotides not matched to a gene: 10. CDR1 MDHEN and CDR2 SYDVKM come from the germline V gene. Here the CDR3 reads CASSRPDRANNYGYTF. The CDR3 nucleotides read TGTGCCAGCAGTAGACCCGACAGGGCCAATAACTATGGCTACACCTTC.

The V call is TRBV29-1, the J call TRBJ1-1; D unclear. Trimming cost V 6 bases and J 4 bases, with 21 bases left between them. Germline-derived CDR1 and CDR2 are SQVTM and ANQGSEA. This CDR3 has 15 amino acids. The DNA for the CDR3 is TGCAGCGTCTCCGAAATTACAAGGTCCGGCACTGAAGCTTTCTTT. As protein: CSVSEITRSGTEAFF.

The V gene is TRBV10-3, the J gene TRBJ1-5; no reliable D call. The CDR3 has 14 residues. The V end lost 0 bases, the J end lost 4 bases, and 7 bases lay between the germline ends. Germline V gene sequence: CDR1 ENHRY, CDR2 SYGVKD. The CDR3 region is CAISESRGNQPQHF. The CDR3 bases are TGTGCCATCAGTGAGTCGCGTGGGAATCAGCCCCAGCATTTT.

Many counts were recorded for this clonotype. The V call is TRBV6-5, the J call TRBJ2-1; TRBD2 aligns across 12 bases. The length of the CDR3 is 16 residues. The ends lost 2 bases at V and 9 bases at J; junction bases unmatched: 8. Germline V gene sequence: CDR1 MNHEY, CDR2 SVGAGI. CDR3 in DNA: TGTGCCAGCAGTTACCCTAGCGGGGGGGCCCTGAGTGAGCAGTTCTTC. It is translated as CASSYPSGGALSEQFF.

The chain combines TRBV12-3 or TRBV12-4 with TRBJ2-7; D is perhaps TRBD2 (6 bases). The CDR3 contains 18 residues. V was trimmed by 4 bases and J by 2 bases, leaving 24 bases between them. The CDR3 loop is CASSSQSPEGRKAYEQYF. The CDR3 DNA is TGTGCCAGCAGTTCCCAATCCCCGGAAGGGAGGAAGGCCTACGAGCAGTACTTC.

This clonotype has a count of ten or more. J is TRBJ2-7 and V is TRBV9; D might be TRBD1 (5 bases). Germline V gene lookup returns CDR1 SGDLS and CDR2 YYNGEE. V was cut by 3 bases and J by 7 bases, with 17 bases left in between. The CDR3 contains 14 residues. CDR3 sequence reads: CASSAKAGLGEQYF. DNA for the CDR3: TGTGCCAGCAGCGCGAAGGCAGGGTTGGGGGAGCAGTACTTC.

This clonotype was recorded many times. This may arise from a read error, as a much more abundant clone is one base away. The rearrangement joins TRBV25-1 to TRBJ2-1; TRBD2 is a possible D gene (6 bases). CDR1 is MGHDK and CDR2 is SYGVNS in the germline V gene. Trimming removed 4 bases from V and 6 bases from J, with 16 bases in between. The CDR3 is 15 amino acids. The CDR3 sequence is CASSGGRAGPNEQFF. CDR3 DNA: TGTGCCAGCAGTGGGGGACGAGCGGGCCCCAATGAGCAGTTCTTC.

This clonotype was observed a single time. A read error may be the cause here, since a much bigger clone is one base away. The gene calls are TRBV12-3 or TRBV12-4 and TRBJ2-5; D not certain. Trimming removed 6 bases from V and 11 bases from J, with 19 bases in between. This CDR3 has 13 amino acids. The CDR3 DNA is TGTGCCAGCAGCCCCCTCTCCTACAATGAGCAGTACTTC. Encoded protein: CASSPLSYNEQYF.